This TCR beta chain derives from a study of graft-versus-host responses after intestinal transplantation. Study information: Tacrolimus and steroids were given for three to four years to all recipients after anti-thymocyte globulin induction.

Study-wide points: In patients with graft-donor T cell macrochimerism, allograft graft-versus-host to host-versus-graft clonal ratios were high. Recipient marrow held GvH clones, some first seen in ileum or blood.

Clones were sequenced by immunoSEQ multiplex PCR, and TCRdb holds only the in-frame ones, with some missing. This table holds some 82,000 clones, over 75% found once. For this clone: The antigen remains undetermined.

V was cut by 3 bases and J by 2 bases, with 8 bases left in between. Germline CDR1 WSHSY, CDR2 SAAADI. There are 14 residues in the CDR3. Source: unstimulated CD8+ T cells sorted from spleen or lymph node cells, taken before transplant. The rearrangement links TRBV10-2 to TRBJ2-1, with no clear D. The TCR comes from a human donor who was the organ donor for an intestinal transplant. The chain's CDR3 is CASSDGSPYNEQFF. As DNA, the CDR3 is TGCGCCAGCAGTGACGGGTCCCCCTACAATGAGCAGTTCTTC.